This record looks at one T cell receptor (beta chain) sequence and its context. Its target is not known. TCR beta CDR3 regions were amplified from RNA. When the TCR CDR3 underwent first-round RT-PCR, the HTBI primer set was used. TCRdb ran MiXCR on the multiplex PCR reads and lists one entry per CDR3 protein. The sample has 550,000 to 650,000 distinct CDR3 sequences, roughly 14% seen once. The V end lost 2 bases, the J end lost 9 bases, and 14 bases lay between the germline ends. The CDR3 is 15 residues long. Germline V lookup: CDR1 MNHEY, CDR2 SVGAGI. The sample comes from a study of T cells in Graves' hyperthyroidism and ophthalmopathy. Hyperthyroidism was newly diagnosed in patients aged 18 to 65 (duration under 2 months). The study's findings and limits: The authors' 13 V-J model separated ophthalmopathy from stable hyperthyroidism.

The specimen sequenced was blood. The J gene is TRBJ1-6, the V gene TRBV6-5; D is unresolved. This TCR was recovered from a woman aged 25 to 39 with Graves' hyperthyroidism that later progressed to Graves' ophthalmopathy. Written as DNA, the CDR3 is TGTGCCAGCAGTTACGACGGCAGCGAGCTTTCACCCCTCCACTTT. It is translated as CASSYDGSELSPLHF.